The T cell receptor (beta chain) described here comes from a study of T cell repertoires in cytomegalovirus infection. Whole-study findings and limits: Based on cumulative public TCR beta family frequency, carriers of CMV plus the relevant HLA were identified. Within the response measured ex vivo, HLA-C-restricted CMV-specific TCR beta clonotypes were dominant.

This clonotype was seen ten or more times. The antigen is unknown. Germline values: CDR1 MDHEN, CDR2 SYDVKM. V lost 1 base, J lost 8 bases, and 14 bases lay in between. The CDR3 is 14 amino acids. MiXCR, applied by TCRdb to the reads, yields one record per CDR3 protein. Here the sample spans around 210,000 distinct CDR3 sequences, 6.5% being singletons. The genes are TRBV28 and TRBJ1-2; no clear D. Input material: PBMCs. This clonotype was sampled from a human donor in good health (CMV status not recorded). Some clones in this sample may be carry-over from other donors' samples. CDR3 amino acids: CASSLLTALGGYTF. Written as DNA, the CDR3 is TGTGCCAGCAGTTTATTGACCGCGCTCGGGGGCTACACCTTC.